The 5 T cell receptor beta chains below all came from one sample that was sequenced in a study of blood T cell repertoires in COVID-19. Data came from immunoSEQ multiplex PCR; TCRdb stores just in-frame clones and leaves some out. The sample holds 24,000 or so clones, around 87% seen once. The sequenced sample was peripheral blood. All receptors come from a human donor in a cohort sampled during active COVID-19. The donor label of this sample is uncertain.

The DNA of the CDR3 is TGTGCCACCACCATATCTCAGGGGAGCTATGGCTACACCTTC. Translation: CATTISQGSYGYTF. The chain employs TRBV19 and TRBJ1-2, with a tentative D call TRBD1 (6 bases). The CDR3 runs to 14 residues. CDR1 is LNHDA and CDR2 is SQIVND in the germline V gene (reference sequence). Trimming took off 10 bases at V and 4 bases at J, with 19 bases between the two ends.

This chain uses TRBV24-1 with TRBJ2-1, with TRBD1 matching 9 bases. The CDR3 has 14 amino acids. Per germline, CDR1 KGHDR and CDR2 SFDVKD. The V gene end was trimmed by 9 bases and the J gene end by 3 bases; junction bases not matched to a gene: 5. The DNA for the CDR3 is TGTGCCACCGCCCCGGGACAGGGCTACAATGAGCAGTTCTTC. It specifies CATAPGQGYNEQFF.

This rearrangement joins TRBV7-9 to TRBJ2-2; tentatively, D is TRBD2 (5 bases). Looked up from germline, CDR1 is SEHNR and CDR2 is FQNEAQ (reference sequence). This CDR3 is 16 amino acids long. The V end was cut by 7 bases, the J end by 2 bases, with 17 bases between. CDR3 sequence: CASTPGGSGNTGELFF. CDR3 in DNA: TGTGCCAGCACCCCAGGCGGCTCGGGAAACACCGGGGAGCTGTTTTTT.

The chain couples TRBV6-6 to TRBJ2-1, with 9 bases lining up with TRBD1. The CDR3 has 13 residues. Trimming took 5 bases from V and 9 from J; bases not matched to a gene: 5. The germline V gene has CDR1 MNHNY and CDR2 SVGAGI (reference sequence). CDR3 bases: TGTGCCAGCAGTCAAAGACAGGGGGTTGAGCAGTTCTTC. Residues: CASSQRQGVEQFF.

The V and J genes are TRBV4-3 and TRBJ1-4; TRBD1 might be the D (5 bases). Between the trimmed V and J ends, which lost 4 bases and 5 bases, there was a span of 14 bases. The CDR3 consists of 15 residues. CDR1 LGHNA and CDR2 YSLEER come from the germline V gene. CDR3 protein: CASSRSQGGNEKLFF. The CDR3 DNA is TGCGCCAGCAGCCGGTCCCAGGGAGGAAATGAAAAACTGTTTTTT.